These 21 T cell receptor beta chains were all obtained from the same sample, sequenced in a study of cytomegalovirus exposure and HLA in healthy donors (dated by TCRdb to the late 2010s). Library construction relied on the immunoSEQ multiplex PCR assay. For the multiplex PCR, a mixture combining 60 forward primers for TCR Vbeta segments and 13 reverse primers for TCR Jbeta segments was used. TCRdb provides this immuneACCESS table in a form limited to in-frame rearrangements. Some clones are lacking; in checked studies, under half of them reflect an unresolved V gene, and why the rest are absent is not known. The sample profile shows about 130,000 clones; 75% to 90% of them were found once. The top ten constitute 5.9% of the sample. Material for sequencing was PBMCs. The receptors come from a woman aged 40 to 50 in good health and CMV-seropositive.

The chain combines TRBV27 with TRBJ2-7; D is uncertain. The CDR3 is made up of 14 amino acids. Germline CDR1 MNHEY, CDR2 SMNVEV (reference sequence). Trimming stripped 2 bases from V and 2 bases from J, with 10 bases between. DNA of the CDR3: TGTGCCAGCAGTTTAGCACAGACAACCTACGAGCAGTACTTC. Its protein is CASSLAQTTYEQYF.

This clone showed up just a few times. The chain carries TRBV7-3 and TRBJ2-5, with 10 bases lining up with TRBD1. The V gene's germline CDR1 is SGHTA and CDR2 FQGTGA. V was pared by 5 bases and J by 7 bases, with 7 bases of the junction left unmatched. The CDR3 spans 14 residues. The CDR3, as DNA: TGTGCCAGCAGCCAGGGACAGGGGAGGGGGACCCAGTACTTC. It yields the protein CASSQGQGRGTQYF.

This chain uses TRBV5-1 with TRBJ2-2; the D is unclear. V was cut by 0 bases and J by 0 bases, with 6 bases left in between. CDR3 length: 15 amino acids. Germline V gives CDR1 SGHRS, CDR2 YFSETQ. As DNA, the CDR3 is TGCGCCAGCAGCTTGGACTCCTCGAACACCGGGGAGCTGTTTTTT. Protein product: CASSLDSSNTGELFF.

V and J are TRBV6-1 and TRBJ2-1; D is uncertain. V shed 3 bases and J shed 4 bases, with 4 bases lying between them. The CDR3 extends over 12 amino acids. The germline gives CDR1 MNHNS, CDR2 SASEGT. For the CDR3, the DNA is TGTGCCAGCAGTGACAGGTACAATGAGCAGTTCTTC. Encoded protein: CASSDRYNEQFF.

The chain's CDR3 is CASSLEDRADTQYF. CDR3 DNA: TGTGCCAGCAGCTTGGAGGACAGGGCAGATACGCAGTATTTT. This sequence joins TRBV11-2 and TRBJ2-3, with 8 bases aligning to TRBD1. Germline trimming cut 3 bases from V and 4 bases from J; bases unmatched to any gene: 3. This CDR3 has 14 amino acids. In germline, CDR1 is SGHAT, CDR2 FQNNGV.

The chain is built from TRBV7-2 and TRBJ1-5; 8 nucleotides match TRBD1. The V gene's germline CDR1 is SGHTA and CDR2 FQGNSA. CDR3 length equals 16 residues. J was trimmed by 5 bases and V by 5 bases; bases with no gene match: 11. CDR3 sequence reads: CASSLWTGQSDQPQHF. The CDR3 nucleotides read TGTGCCAGCAGCCTCTGGACAGGGCAAAGTGATCAGCCCCAGCATTTT.

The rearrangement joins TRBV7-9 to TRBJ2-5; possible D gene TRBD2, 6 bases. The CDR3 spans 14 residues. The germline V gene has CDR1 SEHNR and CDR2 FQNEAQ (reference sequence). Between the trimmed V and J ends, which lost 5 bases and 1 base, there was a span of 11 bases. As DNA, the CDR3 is TGTGCCAGCAGCCGCGAGCGGGCCCAAGAGACCCAGTACTTC. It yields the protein CASSRERAQETQYF.

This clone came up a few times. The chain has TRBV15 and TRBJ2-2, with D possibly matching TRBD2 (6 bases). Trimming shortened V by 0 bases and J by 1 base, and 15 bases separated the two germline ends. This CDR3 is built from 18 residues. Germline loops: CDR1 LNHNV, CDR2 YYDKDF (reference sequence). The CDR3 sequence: CATSRDRMLGGNTGELFF. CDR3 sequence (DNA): TGTGCCACCAGCAGAGACCGAATGTTGGGGGGGAACACCGGGGAGCTGTTTTTT.

DNA of the CDR3: TGCGCCAGCAGTGATCCCCCACGGAACTATGGCTACACCTTC. Protein product: CASSDPPRNYGYTF. The chain uses TRBV10-1 and TRBJ1-2; D uncertain. V gave up 3 bases and J gave up 2 bases, with 10 bases separating them. The CDR3 consists of 14 residues. CDR1 is WNHNN and CDR2 is SYGVQD in the germline V gene (reference sequence).

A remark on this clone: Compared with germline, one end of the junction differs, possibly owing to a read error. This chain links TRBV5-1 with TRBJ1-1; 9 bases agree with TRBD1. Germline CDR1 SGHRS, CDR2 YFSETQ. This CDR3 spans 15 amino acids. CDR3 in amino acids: CASSLGDRGNAEAFF. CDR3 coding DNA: TGCGCCAGCAGCTTGGGAGACAGGGGGAACGCTGAAGCTTTCTTT.

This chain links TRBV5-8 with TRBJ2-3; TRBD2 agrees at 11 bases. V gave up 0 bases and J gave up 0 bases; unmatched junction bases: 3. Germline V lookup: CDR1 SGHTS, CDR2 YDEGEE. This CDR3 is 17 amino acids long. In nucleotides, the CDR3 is TGTGCCAGCAGCTTGGCGGGGACTAGCGGCAGCACAGATACGCAGTATTTT. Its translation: CASSLAGTSGSTDTQYF.

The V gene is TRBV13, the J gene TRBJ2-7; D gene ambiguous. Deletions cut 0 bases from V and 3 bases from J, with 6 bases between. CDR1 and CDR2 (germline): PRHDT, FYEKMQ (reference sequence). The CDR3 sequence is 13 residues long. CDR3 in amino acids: CASSLGLYYEQYF. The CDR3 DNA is TGTGCCAGCAGCTTAGGACTGTACTACGAGCAGTACTTC.

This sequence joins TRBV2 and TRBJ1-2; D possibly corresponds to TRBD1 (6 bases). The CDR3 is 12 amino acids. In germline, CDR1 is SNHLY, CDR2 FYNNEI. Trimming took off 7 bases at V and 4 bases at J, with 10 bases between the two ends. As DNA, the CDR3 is TGTGCCAGCACAGGGGATGGCTATGGCTACACCTTC. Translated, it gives CASTGDGYGYTF.

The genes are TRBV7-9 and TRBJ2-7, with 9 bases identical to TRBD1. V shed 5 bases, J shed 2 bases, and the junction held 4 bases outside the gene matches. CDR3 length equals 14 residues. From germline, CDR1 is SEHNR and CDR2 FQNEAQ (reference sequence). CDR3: CASSPGQGPYEQYF. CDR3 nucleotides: TGTGCCAGCAGCCCCGGACAGGGGCCCTACGAGCAGTACTTC.

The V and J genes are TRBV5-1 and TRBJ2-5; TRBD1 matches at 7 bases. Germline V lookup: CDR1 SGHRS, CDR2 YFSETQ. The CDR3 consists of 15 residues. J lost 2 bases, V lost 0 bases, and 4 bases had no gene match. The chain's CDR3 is CASSLGPGQQETQYF. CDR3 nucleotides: TGCGCCAGCAGCTTGGGGCCGGGACAGCAAGAGACCCAGTACTTC. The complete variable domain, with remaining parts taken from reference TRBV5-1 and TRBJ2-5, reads KAGVTQTPRYLIKTRGQQVTLSCSPISGHRSVSWYQQTPGQGLQFLFEYFSETQRNKGNFPGRFSGRQFSNSRSEMNVSTLELGDSALYLCASSLGPGQQETQYFGPGTRLLVL.

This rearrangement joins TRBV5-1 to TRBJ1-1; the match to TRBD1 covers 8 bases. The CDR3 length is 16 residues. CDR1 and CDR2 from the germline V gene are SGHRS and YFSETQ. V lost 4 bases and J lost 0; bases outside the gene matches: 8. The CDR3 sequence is CASSRRTGQMNTEAFF. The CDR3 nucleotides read TGCGCCAGCAGCAGACGGACAGGGCAAATGAACACTGAAGCTTTCTTT. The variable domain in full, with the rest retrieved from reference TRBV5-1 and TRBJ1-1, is KAGVTQTPRYLIKTRGQQVTLSCSPISGHRSVSWYQQTPGQGLQFLFEYFSETQRNKGNFPGRFSGRQFSNSRSEMNVSTLELGDSALYLCASSRRTGQMNTEAFFGQGTRLTVV.

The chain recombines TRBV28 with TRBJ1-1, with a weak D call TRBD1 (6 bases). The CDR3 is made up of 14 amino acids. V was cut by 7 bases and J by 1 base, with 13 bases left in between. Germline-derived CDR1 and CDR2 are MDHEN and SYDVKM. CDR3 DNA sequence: TGTGCCAGCATAGGGGGGGGGCGGAACACTGAAGCTTTCTTT. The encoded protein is CASIGGGRNTEAFF.

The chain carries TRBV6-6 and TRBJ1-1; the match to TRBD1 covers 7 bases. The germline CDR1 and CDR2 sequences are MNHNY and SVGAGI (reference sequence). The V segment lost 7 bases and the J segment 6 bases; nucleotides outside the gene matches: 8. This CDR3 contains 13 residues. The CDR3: CASMGTDFSEAFF. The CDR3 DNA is TGTGCCAGCATGGGGACAGATTTCTCTGAAGCTTTCTTT.

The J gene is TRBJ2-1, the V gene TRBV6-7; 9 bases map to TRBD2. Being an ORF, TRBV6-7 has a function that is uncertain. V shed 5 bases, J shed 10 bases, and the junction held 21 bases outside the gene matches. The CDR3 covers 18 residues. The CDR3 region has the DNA TGTGCCAGCAGTACGTCACGTCGGACTAGCGTCCAATCAGGGGAGCAGTTCTTC. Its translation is CASSTSRRTSVQSGEQFF.

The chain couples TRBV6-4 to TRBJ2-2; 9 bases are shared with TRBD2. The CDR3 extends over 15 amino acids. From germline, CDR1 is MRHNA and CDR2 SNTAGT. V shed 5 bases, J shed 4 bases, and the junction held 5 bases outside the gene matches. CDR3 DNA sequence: TGTGCCAGCAGTCCTAGCGGGGCCTTCACCGGGGAGCTGTTTTTT. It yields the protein CASSPSGAFTGELFF.

Here the CDR3 DNA reads TGCAGTGTCCCGGGGGGGGCGCCCACCTTC. Encoded protein: CSVPGGAPTF. This sequence joins TRBV20-1 and TRBJ1-2, with D possibly matching TRBD1 (6 bases). V lost 7 bases to trimming and J lost 13 bases, with 16 bases between them. CDR1 and CDR2 from the germline V gene are DFQATT and SNEGSKA (reference sequence). The CDR3 has 10 residues.